Listed below are T cell receptor beta chains from one sample, sequenced in a study of blood T cell repertoires in COVID-19. Here immunoSEQ multiplex PCR was the method, and the copy in TCRdb shows in-frame clones only, minus some. This table holds hundreds of thousands of clones, roughly 83% found once. The source material was peripheral blood. The receptors come from a man older than 75 with acute or convalescent COVID-19. CDR3s include the opening cysteine and the closing phenylalanine or tryptophan. Each record gives: V gene, D gene, clone size, J gene, CDR3 DNA, CDR3 protein. D genes are given only for firm matches. Size tells how often a clone was seen (once, few, many) or the class of an expanded clone, and some rows leave it out.

TRBV5-1,TRBD1,-,TRBJ1-4,TGCGCCAGCAGCGTAACAGGGGGAGCAACTAATGAAAAACTGTTTTTT,CASSVTGGATNEKLFF
TRBV11-2,TRBD1,-,TRBJ2-3,TGTGCCAGCAGCTTAGTGACAGGGGGCCGCACAGATACGCAGTATTTT,CASSLVTGGRTDTQYF
TRBV10-2,TRBD1,-,TRBJ1-1,TGCGCCAGCGGATGGACAGGGGGCGCGGACACTGAAGCTTTCTTT,CASGWTGGADTEAFF
TRBV28,-,-,TRBJ2-7,TGTGCCACCTACGGGACTCTTCTCTCCTACGAGCAGTACTTC,CATYGTLLSYEQYF
TRBV6-5,-,-,TRBJ2-7,TGTGCCAGCGAGAGACTGAATCCCTACGAGCAGTACTTC,CASERLNPYEQYF
TRBV20-1,TRBD2,-,TRBJ2-7,TGCAGTGCTAGTAGCGGGAGGGCCCTGAACGAGCAGTACTTC,CSASSGRALNEQYF
TRBV5-5,-,-,TRBJ2-7,TGTGCCAGCAGACCCCTCGGAGGGAACGAGCAGTACTTC,CASRPLGGNEQYF
TRBV12-3/TRBV12-4,-,-,TRBJ1-1,TGTGCCAGCACCATCAGGGTGGGCACTGAAGCTTTCTTT,CASTIRVGTEAFF
TRBV20-1,-,-,TRBJ2-5,TGCAGTGCCCCGGGGGTAGAGACCCAGTACTTC,CSAPGVETQYF
TRBV24-1,-,-,TRBJ1-2,TGTGCCACCAGTGACCCTTACATGGGAGGTGGCTACACCTTC,CATSDPYMGGGYTF
TRBV6-5,TRBD1,once,TRBJ2-7,TGTGCCAGCAGAGAGACAGGGCTCAACGAGCAGTACTTC,CASRETGLNEQYF
TRBV2,-,-,TRBJ1-2,TGTGCCAGCAGTGTTCACAGTTCTAACTATGGCTACACCTTC,CASSVHSSNYGYTF
TRBV4-2,-,-,TRBJ2-2,TGTGCCAGCAGCCAAGAACAGAACACCGGGGAGCTGTTTTTT,CASSQEQNTGELFF
TRBV7-3,-,-,TRBJ1-1,TGTGCCAGCAGCCCATCACCGGGACACTGGAACACTGAAGCTTTCTTT,CASSPSPGHWNTEAFF
TRBV5-1,TRBD1,-,TRBJ2-1,TGCGCCAGCAGCTTCCGGGGACAGGAATACAATGAGCAGTTCTTC,CASSFRGQEYNEQFF
TRBV4-2,TRBD1,-,TRBJ1-5,TGTGCCAGCAGCTCGGGACAGGGGGCGCCGGGGCAGCCCCAGCATTTT,CASSSGQGAPGQPQHF
TRBV6-6,TRBD1,once,TRBJ1-6,TGTGCCAGCAGCCGGACAGGGGGTTCGTATTCACCCCTCCACTTT,CASSRTGGSYSPLHF
TRBV7-9,TRBD1,-,TRBJ2-3,TGTGCCAGCAGCCCCGGGACAGCTCAGTATTTT,CASSPGTAQYF
TRBV14,-,-,TRBJ1-4,TGTGCCAGCAGCCAGGGGAGGAGGGATAGTGAAAAACTGTTTTTT,CASSQGRRDSEKLFF
TRBV6-6,-,-,TRBJ2-1,TGTGCCAGCAGCCCGACTCAGATCGATGAGCAGTTCTTC,CASSPTQIDEQFF
TRBV15,-,-,TRBJ2-1,TGTGCCACCAGCAGAGATCCGGGCGGGCGGTACAATGAGCAGTTCTTC,CATSRDPGGRYNEQFF
TRBV5-1,TRBD1,-,TRBJ2-2,TGCGCCAGCAGCTTGGGACAGGGGCGCGGGGAGCTGTTTTTT,CASSLGQGRGELFF
TRBV10-1,-,-,TRBJ2-4,TGCGCCAGCAGTGATGGGGGACTAGCCAAAAACATTCAGTACTTC,CASSDGGLAKNIQYF
TRBV5-1,TRBD1,few,TRBJ1-1,TGCGCCAGCAGCTTGGGTTGGACAGGGGGCGCGAACACTGAAGCTTTCTTT,CASSLGWTGGANTEAFF
TRBV27,TRBD1,-,TRBJ2-7,TGTGCCAGCAGTCGACAGGGGTTGTCCTACGAGCAGTACTTC,CASSRQGLSYEQYF
TRBV9,-,-,TRBJ1-1,TGTGCCAGCAGCTCAAAGGCGGCCGTGGACACTGAAGCTTTCTTT,CASSSKAAVDTEAFF
TRBV5-1,TRBD2,-,TRBJ2-1,TGCGCCAGCAGCTTGGTCGCTAGCGGACCCTACAATGAGCAGTTCTTC,CASSLVASGPYNEQFF
TRBV14,TRBD1,-,TRBJ1-6,TGTGCCAGCAGCCAACTCCGGGACAGGGCTAATTCACCCCTCCACTTT,CASSQLRDRANSPLHF
TRBV4-1,-,-,TRBJ1-5,TGCGCCAGCAGCCAAGGACTCACAACCGGCGGACTCAATCAGCCCCAGCATTTT,CASSQGLTTGGLNQPQHF
TRBV28,-,-,TRBJ1-1,TGTGCCAGCAGCTCCCCCGGGGGGAAGGACACTGAAGCTTTCTTT,CASSSPGGKDTEAFF
TRBV5-1,TRBD2,-,TRBJ2-3,TGCGCCAGCAGATCCGGGACTAGCGGGGGGGCCACAGATACGCAGTATTTT,CASRSGTSGGATDTQYF
TRBV4-2,TRBD2,-,TRBJ2-2,TGTGCCAGCAGCCAAGACAAGCGGGGAACCGGGGAGCTGTTTTTT,CASSQDKRGTGELFF
TRBV19,-,-,TRBJ1-6,TGTGCCAGTAGTATAGGCCGGGACTTACGAAATTCACCCCTCCACTTT,CASSIGRDLRNSPLHF
TRBV11-2,-,-,TRBJ1-3,TGTGCCAGCAGCCCCCTCCGTCAGCGGACTGGAAACACCATATATTTT,CASSPLRQRTGNTIYF
TRBV11-2,-,-,TRBJ2-7,TGTGCCAGCAGCTTAGGGCACCCGGGGCAGTACTTC,CASSLGHPGQYF
TRBV6-5,-,-,TRBJ1-5,TGTGCCAGCAGGTGGGGAGATAGCAATCAGCCCCAGCATTTT,CASRWGDSNQPQHF
TRBV5-6,-,-,TRBJ1-1,TGTGCCAGCAGCTTGGCAACAGTCACTGAAGCTTTCTTT,CASSLATVTEAFF
TRBV5-1,TRBD1,-,TRBJ1-6,TGCGCCAGCAGCTTGATGGCAGGGGGCGAGCGGTCACCCCTCCACTTT,CASSLMAGGERSPLHF
TRBV7-9,-,-,TRBJ2-2,TGTGCCAGCAGCCCCAGAGTGGGGCGGGAGCTGTTTTTT,CASSPRVGRELFF
TRBV5-6,-,-,TRBJ1-5,TGTGCCAGCAGCGAATCCCAGGGTAGGTTAATTAGCAATCAGCCCCAGCATTTT,CASSESQGRLISNQPQHF
TRBV2,-,once,TRBJ2-3,TGTGCCAGCAGTGAATTAAGCGTAGCCACCGGCACACACACAGATACGCAGTATTTT,CASSELSVATGTHTDTQYF
TRBV5-1,-,-,TRBJ2-3,TGCGCCAGCAGCTTACGGGCAGATACGCAGTATTTT,CASSLRADTQYF
TRBV20-1,-,-,TRBJ1-5,TGCAGTGCTAGTGGGTCAGGATTCGGTCAGCCCCAGCATTTT,CSASGSGFGQPQHF
TRBV5-6,TRBD2,-,TRBJ2-1,TGTGCCAGCAGCTTTTTGGGTAGCGGGGTTTACAATGAGCAGTTCTTC,CASSFLGSGVYNEQFF
TRBV3-1/TRBV3-2,-,-,TRBJ1-1,TGTGCCAGCAGCCAAGTAACCGGGAACACTGAAGCTTTCTTT,CASSQVTGNTEAFF
TRBV5-5,-,-,TRBJ1-1,TGTGCCAGCAGCCCCGGGGGGGGGTGGACTGAAGCTTTCTTT,CASSPGGGWTEAFF
TRBV24-1,TRBD1,once,TRBJ2-7,TGTGCCACCAGTGAACTGGGACAGGGGGGGATGTACTTC,CATSELGQGGMYF
TRBV5-1,-,once,TRBJ2-7,TGCGCCAGCAGCTTGGGACAGGCCGACTACGAGCAGTACTTC,CASSLGQADYEQYF
TRBV30,TRBD1,-,TRBJ2-3,TGTGCCTGGGGGGACAGGGGGCATACGCAGTATTTT,CAWGDRGHTQYF
TRBV9,TRBD1,-,TRBJ2-5,TGTGCCAGCAGCGTAGGGACAGGGCCCTTGTACCAAGAGACCCAGTACTTC,CASSVGTGPLYQETQYF
TRBV29-1,-,-,TRBJ1-1,TGCAGCGCCCGGGGACAAAACACTGAAGCTTTCTTT,CSARGQNTEAFF
TRBV28,TRBD2,-,TRBJ2-7,TGTGCCAGCGAAACCCCTCGGGGACTAGCCTACGAGCAGTACTTC,CASETPRGLAYEQYF
TRBV10-3,TRBD2,-,TRBJ2-3,TGTGCCATCAGTGAGTCGAAAATAGCGGGGTTTAGCACAGATACGCAGTATTTT,CAISESKIAGFSTDTQYF
TRBV28,-,-,TRBJ2-2,TGTGCCAGCAGGAGAGACAGAACCGGGGAGCTGTTTTTT,CASRRDRTGELFF
TRBV9,-,-,TRBJ2-7,TGTGCCAGCAGCGTAGCTACTTCCGGCGAGCAGTACTTC,CASSVATSGEQYF
TRBV5-6,-,-,TRBJ2-7,TGTGCCAGCAGCTTGGGACAGGTCTCCTACGAGCAGTACTTC,CASSLGQVSYEQYF
TRBV18,-,once,TRBJ1-5,TGTGCCAGCTCACCACTACAGGATTATAGCAATCAGCCCCAGCATTTT,CASSPLQDYSNQPQHF
TRBV7-8,-,-,TRBJ2-7,TGTGCCAGCAGCTTAGGTAGGAGGTACGAGCAGTACTTC,CASSLGRRYEQYF